This T cell receptor beta chain is drawn from a study of blood T cell repertoires in COVID-19. TCRdb keeps only in-frame clones here, not all; method: immunoSEQ multiplex PCR. The sample includes hundreds of thousands of clones, 83% of them seen just once. The receptor's source is a woman aged 40 to 49 with active or convalescent COVID-19. Sequencing was performed on peripheral blood.

Here the CDR3 reads CASSESVTEAFF. The DNA for the CDR3 is TGTGCCAGCAGCGAGTCCGTCACTGAAGCTTTCTTT. V gene TRBV2 combines with J gene TRBJ1-1; D remains unclear. Deletions cut 6 bases from V and 4 bases from J, with 9 bases between. Germline V gives CDR1 SNHLY, CDR2 FYNNEI. The CDR3 runs 12 residues.